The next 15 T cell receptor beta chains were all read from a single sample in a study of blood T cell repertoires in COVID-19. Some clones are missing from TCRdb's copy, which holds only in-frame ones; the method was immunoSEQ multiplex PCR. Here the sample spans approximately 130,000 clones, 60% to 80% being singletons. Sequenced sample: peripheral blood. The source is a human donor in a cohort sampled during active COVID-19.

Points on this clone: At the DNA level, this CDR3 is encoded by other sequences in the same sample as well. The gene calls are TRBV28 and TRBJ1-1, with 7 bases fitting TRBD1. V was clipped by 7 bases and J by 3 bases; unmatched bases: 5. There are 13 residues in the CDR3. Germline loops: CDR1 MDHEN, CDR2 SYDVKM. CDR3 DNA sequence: TGTGCCAGCACCCCAGGGGGTTACACTGAAGCTTTCTTT. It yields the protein CASTPGGYTEAFF. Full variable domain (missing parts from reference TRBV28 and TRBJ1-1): DVKVTQSSRYLVKRTGEKVFLECVQDMDHENMFWYRQDPGLGLRLIYFSYDVKMKEKGDIPEGYSVSREKKERFSLILESASTNQTSMYLCASTPGGYTEAFFGQGTRLTVV.

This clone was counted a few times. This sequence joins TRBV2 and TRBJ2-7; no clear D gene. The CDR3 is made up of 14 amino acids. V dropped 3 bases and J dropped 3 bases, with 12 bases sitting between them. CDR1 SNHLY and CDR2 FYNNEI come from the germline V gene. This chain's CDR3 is CASSDGQTHYEQYF. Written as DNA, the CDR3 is TGTGCCAGCAGTGATGGGCAGACACACTACGAGCAGTACTTC. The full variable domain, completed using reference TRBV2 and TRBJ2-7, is EPEVTQTPSHQVTQMGQEVILRCVPISNHLYFYWYRQILGQKVEFLVSFYNNEISEKSEIFDDQFSVERPDGSNFTLKIRSTKLEDSAMYFCASSDGQTHYEQYFGPGTRLTVT.

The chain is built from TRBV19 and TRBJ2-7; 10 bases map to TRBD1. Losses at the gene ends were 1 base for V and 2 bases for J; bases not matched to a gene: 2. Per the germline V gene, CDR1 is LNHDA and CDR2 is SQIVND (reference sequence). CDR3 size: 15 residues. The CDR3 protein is CASSIGGTGAYEQYF. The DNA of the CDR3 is TGTGCCAGTAGTATAGGGGGGACAGGGGCCTACGAGCAGTACTTC.

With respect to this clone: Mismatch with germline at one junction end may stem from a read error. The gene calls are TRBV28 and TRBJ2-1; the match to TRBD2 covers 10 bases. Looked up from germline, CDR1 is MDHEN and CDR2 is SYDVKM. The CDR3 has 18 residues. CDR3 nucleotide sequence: TGTGCCAGTAGTGGGGTGTCCCTTACTAGCGGGAAGTACAATAAGCAGTTCTTC. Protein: CASSGVSLTSGKYNKQFF. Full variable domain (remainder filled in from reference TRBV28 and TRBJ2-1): DVKVTQSSRYLVKRTGEKVFLECVQDMDHENMFWYRQDPGLGLRLIYFSYDVKMKEKGDIPEGYSVSREKKERFSLILESASTNQTSMYLCASSGVSLTSGKYNKQFFGPGTRLTVL.

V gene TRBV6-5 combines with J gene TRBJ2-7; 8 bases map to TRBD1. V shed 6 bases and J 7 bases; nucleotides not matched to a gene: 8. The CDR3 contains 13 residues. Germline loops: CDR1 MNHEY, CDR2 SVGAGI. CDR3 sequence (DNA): TGTGCCAGCAGAGGACAGGGAACTGAAGAGCAGTACTTC. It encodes CASRGQGTEEQYF.

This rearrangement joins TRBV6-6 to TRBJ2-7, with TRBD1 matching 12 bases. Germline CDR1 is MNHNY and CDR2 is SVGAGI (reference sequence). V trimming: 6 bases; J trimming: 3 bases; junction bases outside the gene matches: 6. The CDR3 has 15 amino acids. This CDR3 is CASSPGTGGSYEQYF. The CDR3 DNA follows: TGTGCCAGCAGCCCCGGGACAGGGGGCAGCTACGAGCAGTACTTC.

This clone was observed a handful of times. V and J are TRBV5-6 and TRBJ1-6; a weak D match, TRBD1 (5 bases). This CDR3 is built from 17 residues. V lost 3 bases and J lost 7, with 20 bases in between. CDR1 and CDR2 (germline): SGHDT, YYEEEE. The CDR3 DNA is TGTGCCAGCAGCTGGGGGGGACTCCGGAACTGGAATTCACCCCTCCACTTT. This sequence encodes CASSWGGLRNWNSPLHF.

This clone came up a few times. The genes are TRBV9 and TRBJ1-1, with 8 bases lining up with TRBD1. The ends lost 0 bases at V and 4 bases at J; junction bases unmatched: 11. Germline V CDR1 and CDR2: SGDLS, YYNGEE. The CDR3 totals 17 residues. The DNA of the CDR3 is TGTGCCAGCAGCGTAGAGGGACAGGTAGGGTCATTCACTGAAGCTTTCTTT. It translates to CASSVEGQVGSFTEAFF. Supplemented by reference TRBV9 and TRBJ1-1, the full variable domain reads DSGVTQTPKHLITATGQRVTLRCSPRSGDLSVYWYQQSLDQGLQFLIQYYNGEERAKGNILERFSAQQFPDLHSELNLSSLELGDSALYFCASSVEGQVGSFTEAFFGQGTRLTVV.

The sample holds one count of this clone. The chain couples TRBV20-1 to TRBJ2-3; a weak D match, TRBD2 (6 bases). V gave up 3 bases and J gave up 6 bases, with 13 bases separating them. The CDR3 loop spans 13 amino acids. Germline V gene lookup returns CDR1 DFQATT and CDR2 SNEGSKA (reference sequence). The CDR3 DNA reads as TGCAGTGCTAGTCGGGAGCGGAGGGATACGCAGTATTTT. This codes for CSASRERRDTQYF.

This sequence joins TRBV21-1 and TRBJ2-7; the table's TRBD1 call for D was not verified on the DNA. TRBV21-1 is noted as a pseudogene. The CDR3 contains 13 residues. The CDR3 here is CASPRRSTYEQYF. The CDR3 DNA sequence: TGTGCCAGCCCCCGCAGATCAACCTACGAGCAGTACTTC.

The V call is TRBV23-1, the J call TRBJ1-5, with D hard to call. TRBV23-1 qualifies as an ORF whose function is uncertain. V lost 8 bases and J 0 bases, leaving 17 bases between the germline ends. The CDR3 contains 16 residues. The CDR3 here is CASYFRGRNSNQPQHF. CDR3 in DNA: TGCGCCAGCTACTTCCGAGGCAGAAATAGCAATCAGCCCCAGCATTTT.

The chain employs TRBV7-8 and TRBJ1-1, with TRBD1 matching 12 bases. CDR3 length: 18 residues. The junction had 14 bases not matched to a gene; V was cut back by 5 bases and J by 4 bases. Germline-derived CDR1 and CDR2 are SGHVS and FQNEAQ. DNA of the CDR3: TGTGCCAGCAGCCTTCCCGGGACAGGGGGCTTGTTTAGCACTGAAGCTTTCTTT. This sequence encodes CASSLPGTGGLFSTEAFF. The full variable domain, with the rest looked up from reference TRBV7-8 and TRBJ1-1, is GAGVSQSPRYKVAKRGQDVALRCDPISGHVSLFWYQQALGQGPEFLTYFQNEAQLDKSGLPSDRFFAERPEGSVSTLKIQRTQQEDSAVYLCASSLPGTGGLFSTEAFFGQGTRLTVV.

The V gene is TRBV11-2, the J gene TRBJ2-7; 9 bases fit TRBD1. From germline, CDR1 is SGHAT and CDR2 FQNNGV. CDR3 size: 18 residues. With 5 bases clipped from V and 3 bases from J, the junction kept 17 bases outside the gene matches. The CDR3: CASSRLKGQGPQGYEQYF. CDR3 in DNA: TGTGCCAGCAGCCGACTCAAGGGACAGGGACCGCAAGGCTACGAGCAGTACTTC.

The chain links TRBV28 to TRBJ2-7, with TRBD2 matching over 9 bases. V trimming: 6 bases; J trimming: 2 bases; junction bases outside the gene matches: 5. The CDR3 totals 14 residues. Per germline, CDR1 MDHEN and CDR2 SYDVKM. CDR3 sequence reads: CASRLSGSPYEQYF. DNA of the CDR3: TGTGCCAGCAGGCTTAGCGGGAGCCCCTACGAGCAGTACTTC.

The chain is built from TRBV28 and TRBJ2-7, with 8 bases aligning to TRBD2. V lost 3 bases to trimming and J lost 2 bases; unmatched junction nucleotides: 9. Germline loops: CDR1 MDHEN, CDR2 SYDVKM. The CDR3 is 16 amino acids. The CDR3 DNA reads TGTGCCAGCAGTTTTATGGCGGGACTAGGGACCTACGAGCAGTACTTC. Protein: CASSFMAGLGTYEQYF.